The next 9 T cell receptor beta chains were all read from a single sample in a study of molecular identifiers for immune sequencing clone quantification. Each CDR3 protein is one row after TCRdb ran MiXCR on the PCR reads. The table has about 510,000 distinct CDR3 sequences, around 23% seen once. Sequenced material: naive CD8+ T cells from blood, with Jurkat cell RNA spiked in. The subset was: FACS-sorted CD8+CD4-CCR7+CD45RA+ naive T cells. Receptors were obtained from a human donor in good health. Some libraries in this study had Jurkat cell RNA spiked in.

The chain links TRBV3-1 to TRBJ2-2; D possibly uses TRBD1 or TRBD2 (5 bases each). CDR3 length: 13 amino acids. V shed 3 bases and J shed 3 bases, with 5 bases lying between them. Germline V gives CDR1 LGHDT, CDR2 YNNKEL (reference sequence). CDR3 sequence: CASSQGHTGELFF. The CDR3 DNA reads TGTGCCAGCAGCCAGGGACACACCGGGGAGCTGTTTTTT.

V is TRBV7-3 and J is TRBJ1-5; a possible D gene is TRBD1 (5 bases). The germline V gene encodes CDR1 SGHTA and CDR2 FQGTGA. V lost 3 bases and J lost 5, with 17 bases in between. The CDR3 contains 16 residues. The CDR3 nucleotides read TGTGCCAGCAGCTTGGGGCTCAGGGAACTTTATCAGCCCCAGCATTTT. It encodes CASSLGLRELYQPQHF.

The CDR3 bases are TGTGCCAGCAGCTGGGGGGGGCAGAGATACGAGCAGTACTTC. This encodes CASSWGGQRYEQYF. The chain uses TRBV7-9 and TRBJ2-7; TRBD2 is a possible D gene (7 bases). V shed 4 bases and J shed 4 bases, with 14 bases lying between them. CDR3 length: 14 amino acids. The germline gives CDR1 SEHNR, CDR2 FQNEAQ (reference sequence).

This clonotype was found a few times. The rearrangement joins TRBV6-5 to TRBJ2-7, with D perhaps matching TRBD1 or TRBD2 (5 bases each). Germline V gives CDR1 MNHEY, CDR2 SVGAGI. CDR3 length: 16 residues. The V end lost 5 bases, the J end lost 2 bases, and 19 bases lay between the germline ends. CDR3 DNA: TGTGCCAGCAGTATTTCGGGACCATACGTCACCTACGAGCAGTACTTC. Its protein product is CASSISGPYVTYEQYF.

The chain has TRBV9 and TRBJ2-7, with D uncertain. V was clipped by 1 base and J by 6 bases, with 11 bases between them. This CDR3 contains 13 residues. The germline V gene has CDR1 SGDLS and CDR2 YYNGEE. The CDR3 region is CASSVSDSTEQYF. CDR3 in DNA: TGTGCCAGCAGCGTATCGGATAGCACCGAGCAGTACTTC.

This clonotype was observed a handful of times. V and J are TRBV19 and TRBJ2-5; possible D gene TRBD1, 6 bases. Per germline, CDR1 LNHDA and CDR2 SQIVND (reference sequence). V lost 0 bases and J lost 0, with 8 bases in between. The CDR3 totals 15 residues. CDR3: CASSIETGYQETQYF. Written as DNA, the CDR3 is TGTGCCAGTAGTATAGAGACAGGTTACCAAGAGACCCAGTACTTC.

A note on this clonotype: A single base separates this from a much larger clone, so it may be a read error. As DNA, the CDR3 is TGCAGCGTTGCGGCGGCCACCGAAGCTTTCTTT. Residues: CSVAAATEAFF. This chain uses TRBV29-1 with TRBJ1-1; D gene ambiguous. With 4 bases removed from V and 8 bases from J, the gap between germline ends came to 11 bases. CDR3 length: 11 residues. From germline, CDR1 is SQVTM and CDR2 ANQGSEA.

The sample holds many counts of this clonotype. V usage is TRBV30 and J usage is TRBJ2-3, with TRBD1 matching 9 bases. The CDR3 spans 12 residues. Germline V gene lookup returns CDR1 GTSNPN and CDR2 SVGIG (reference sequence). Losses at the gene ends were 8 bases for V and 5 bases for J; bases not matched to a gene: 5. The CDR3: CAGQGTVDTQYF. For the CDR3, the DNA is TGTGCCGGACAGGGGACGGTAGATACGCAGTATTTT.

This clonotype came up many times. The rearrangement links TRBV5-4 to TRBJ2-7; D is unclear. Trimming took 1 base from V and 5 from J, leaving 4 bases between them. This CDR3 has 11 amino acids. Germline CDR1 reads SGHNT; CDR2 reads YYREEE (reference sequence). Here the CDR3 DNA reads TGTGCCAGCAGCTTGATGAACGAGCAGTACTTC. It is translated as CASSLMNEQYF.